Shown below are 21 T cell receptor beta chains from a single sample sequenced in a study of shared clonotypes between healthy human individuals. Repertoires were generated with immunoSEQ multiplex PCR, while TCRdb's copy carries only in-frame clones and drops some. The sample records some 2,500,000 clones, around 93% being singletons. The material sequenced was naive CD4+ T cells from PBMCs. Specified subset: CD45RA+ positively selected. These receptors originate from a man aged 18 to 30 in good health. Some clones in this sample may be carry-over from other donors' samples.

This chain links TRBV29-1 with TRBJ2-3; D might be TRBD2 (6 bases). The germline V gene has CDR1 SQVTM and CDR2 ANQGSEA. Deletions cut 7 bases from V and 2 bases from J, with 19 bases between. CDR3 length: 15 amino acids. In DNA form, the CDR3 reads TGCAGCGCAATCAGACCCGGGGGATACACAGATACGCAGTATTTT. Translation gives CSAIRPGGYTDTQYF.

V is TRBV7-2 and J is TRBJ2-3, with a possible D match to TRBD2 (5 bases). Trimming stripped 4 bases from V and 2 bases from J, with 10 bases between. Germline V CDR1 and CDR2: SGHTA, FQGNSA. CDR3 length equals 14 residues. CDR3 region: CASSSLGNTDTQYF. CDR3 bases: TGTGCCAGCAGCTCACTAGGCAACACAGATACGCAGTATTTT.

This clone was seen once. The chain carries TRBV7-8 and TRBJ2-1, with D maybe TRBD2 (6 bases). There are 15 residues in the CDR3. In germline, CDR1 is SGHVS, CDR2 FQNEAQ. V was pared by 5 bases and J by 7 bases, with 18 bases between. The CDR3 here is CASSPERLVGNEQFF. CDR3 DNA: TGTGCCAGCAGCCCCGAACGACTAGTTGGGAATGAGCAGTTCTTC.

The V and J genes are TRBV19 and TRBJ2-4; the D gene could be TRBD1 or TRBD2 (6 bases each). The CDR3 runs to 16 residues. The V gene's germline CDR1 is LNHDA and CDR2 SQIVND (reference sequence). The germline V and J ends were trimmed by 7 bases and 9 bases, with 25 bases remaining between them. In DNA, the CDR3 is TGTGCCAGTACCGGCTCGGCGGGATTGGAACAGGGCATTCAGTACTTC. Translation: CASTGSAGLEQGIQYF.

The chain uses TRBV5-1 and TRBJ2-3; 7 bases line up with TRBD1. The J segment lost 8 bases and the V segment lost 0 bases, leaving 6 bases of the junction unmatched. From germline, CDR1 is SGHRS and CDR2 YFSETQ. CDR3 size: 14 residues. The CDR3 loop is CASSLADRVATQYF. CDR3 nucleotides: TGCGCCAGCAGCTTGGCCGACAGGGTCGCTACGCAGTATTTT. Filled out from reference TRBV5-1 and TRBJ2-3, the complete variable domain reads KAGVTQTPRYLIKTRGQQVTLSCSPISGHRSVSWYQQTPGQGLQFLFEYFSETQRNKGNFPGRFSGRQFSNSRSEMNVSTLELGDSALYLCASSLADRVATQYFGPGTRLTVL.

J is TRBJ1-3 and V is TRBV28, with 7 bases fitting TRBD1. Trimming removed 6 bases from V and 4 bases from J; junction bases left unmatched: 9. The germline V gene encodes CDR1 MDHEN and CDR2 SYDVKM. The CDR3 loop spans 15 amino acids. The CDR3 DNA reads TGTGCCAGCAGCTCAGGGGGATCGCTGGGAAACACCATATATTTT. It encodes CASSSGGSLGNTIYF.

The chain links TRBV11-3 to TRBJ2-7; TRBD2 aligns across 11 bases. The CDR3 sequence is 15 residues long. V lost 1 base and J lost 4; bases outside the gene matches: 3. Germline V gene data show CDR1 as SGHNT and CDR2 as YENEEA. The chain's CDR3 is CASSLGLAGGYEQYF. CDR3 nucleotides: TGTGCCAGCAGCTTAGGGCTAGCGGGAGGTTACGAGCAGTACTTC.

The rearrangement links TRBV5-1 to TRBJ2-1, with TRBD2 identical over 8 bases. Germline CDR1 is SGHRS and CDR2 is YFSETQ. Trimming took 4 bases from V and 0 from J; bases not matched to a gene: 9. The CDR3 is 17 amino acids. CDR3: CASSLPPTSGSYNEQFF. The CDR3 DNA sequence: TGCGCCAGCAGCCTGCCCCCCACTAGCGGCTCCTACAATGAGCAGTTCTTC.

The V and J genes are TRBV6-5 and TRBJ2-7, with D unresolved. V was cut by 6 bases and J by 0 bases, with 12 bases left in between. Germline V CDR1 and CDR2: MNHEY, SVGAGI. The CDR3 length is 14 residues. CDR3 in amino acids: CASRRWQSSYEQYF. In DNA form, the CDR3 reads TGTGCCAGCAGGCGGTGGCAGAGCTCCTACGAGCAGTACTTC.

Comment on this clone: The junction does not match germline at one end; this may be a read error. The chain couples TRBV20-1 to TRBJ2-4, with D uncertain. The CDR3 totals 8 residues. Germline V gives CDR1 DFQATT, CDR2 SNEGSKA (reference sequence). This CDR3 reads CSAGRVDF. CDR3 bases: TGCAGTGCCGGACGGGTGGACTTC.

This clone came up once. The chain employs TRBV6-5 and TRBJ1-2, with 7 bases that match TRBD1. CDR3 size: 14 residues. Germline V lookup: CDR1 MNHEY, CDR2 SVGAGI. V trimming: 6 bases; J trimming: 1 base; junction bases outside the gene matches: 5. The CDR3 sequence is CASREGQINYGYTF. Here the CDR3 DNA reads TGTGCCAGCAGGGAGGGACAGATTAACTATGGCTACACCTTC.

The rearrangement joins TRBV11-3 to TRBJ2-3; 7 nucleotides match TRBD2. This CDR3 has 16 amino acids. CDR1 SGHNT and CDR2 YENEEA come from the germline V gene. V lost 4 bases, J lost 2 bases, and 9 bases stayed unmatched. This CDR3 is CASSSGASGYTDTQYF. The CDR3 nucleotides read TGTGCCAGCAGCTCCGGGGCTAGCGGATACACAGATACGCAGTATTTT.

Remarks on this clone: The same CDR3 also results from other DNA sequences found in this sample. This chain joins TRBV5-1 and TRBJ2-7, with D possibly TRBD2 on 6 matching bases. The V gene lost 2 bases and the J gene lost 3 bases, with 12 bases spanning the gap. Germline CDR1 and CDR2: SGHRS and YFSETQ. CDR3 length: 14 amino acids. The CDR3 DNA is TGCGCCAGCAGCTTCGGGGGAACCAGCTACGAGCAGTACTTC. It is translated as CASSFGGTSYEQYF.

As regards this clone: Its ends do not fully match the called genes, so a read error is possible. The chain uses TRBV30 and TRBJ2-5; 7 positions match TRBD2. The CDR3 runs to 14 residues. The germline V gene encodes CDR1 GTSNPN and CDR2 SVGIG (reference sequence). CDR3 sequence: CAWSVLTGRETRYF. CDR3 nucleotide sequence: TGTGCCTGGAGTGTCCTCACGGGGCGGGAGACCCGGTACTTC.

The chain couples TRBV30 to TRBJ2-7; the D is unclear. Germline values: CDR1 GTSNPN, CDR2 SVGIG (reference sequence). The ends were cut back, 4 bases at V and 0 bases at J, with 7 bases in the middle. The CDR3 extends over 12 amino acids. The CDR3 DNA sequence: TGTGCCTGGAAAGGAAGCTCCTACGAGCAGTACTTC. Translated: CAWKGSSYEQYF.

J is TRBJ2-1 and V is TRBV6-1; 8 nucleotides align to TRBD1. Germline CDR1 and CDR2: MNHNS and SASEGT. The CDR3 is made up of 12 amino acids. With 4 bases clipped from V and 15 bases from J, the junction kept 8 bases outside the gene matches. CDR3 region: CASSVHRDRLFF. CDR3 DNA sequence: TGTGCCAGCAGTGTCCACCGGGACAGGTTGTTCTTC.

The J gene is TRBJ2-1, the V gene TRBV6-4; 10 nucleotides align to TRBD2. The CDR3 contains 15 residues. Germline V gives CDR1 MRHNA, CDR2 SNTAGT. Unmatched junction bases numbered 10, after V lost 6 bases and J lost 8 bases. CDR3 coding DNA: TGTGCCAGCAGACAACTAGCGGGATTTGGGGATGAGCAGTTCTTC. Translation gives CASRQLAGFGDEQFF.

Details on this clone: At the DNA level, this CDR3 is encoded by other sequences in the same sample as well. The V call is TRBV7-3, the J call TRBJ2-1, with unresolved D. CDR3 length: 14 residues. Trimming removed 5 bases at V and 2 bases at J, with 10 bases between. Germline assignment: CDR1 SGHTA and CDR2 FQGTGA. The CDR3 region has the DNA TGTGCCAGCAGCCCCGGGTCCACCTACAATGAGCAGTTCTTC. Translating it yields CASSPGSTYNEQFF.

This chain links TRBV7-3 with TRBJ2-3; tentatively, D is TRBD1 or TRBD2 (7 bases each). The CDR3 covers 14 residues. V was pared by 5 bases and J by 11 bases, with 20 bases between. Germline CDR1 and CDR2: SGHTA and FQGTGA. CDR3 nucleotides: TGTGCCAGCAGCCCAAGCGGGACAGTGCCCGGGCAGTATTTT. Its translation is CASSPSGTVPGQYF.

This clone was detected once. This sequence joins TRBV11-2 and TRBJ2-2, with TRBD2 as a possible D gene (6 bases). V lost 1 base and J 4 bases, leaving 13 bases between the germline ends. The CDR3 is made up of 16 amino acids. Germline CDR1 reads SGHAT; CDR2 reads FQNNGV. As DNA, the CDR3 is TGTGCCAGCAGCTTAGTTCCGCGGGGACCCACCGGGGAGCTGTTTTTT. It specifies CASSLVPRGPTGELFF.

This chain uses TRBV7-9 with TRBJ1-3; D possibly corresponds to TRBD1 (5 bases). V was pared by 5 bases and J by 0 bases, with 8 bases between. Germline-derived CDR1 and CDR2 are SEHNR and FQNEAQ (reference sequence). The CDR3 totals 14 residues. DNA of the CDR3: TGTGCCAGCAGCCGGGGGTACTCTGGAAACACCATATATTTT. Translated: CASSRGYSGNTIYF.